The entry below describes one TCR beta chain. The sample belongs to a study of blood T cell repertoires in COVID-19. Study details: Italy, Spain and the United States were the sources of the convalescent and acute COVID-19 samples. Sources were T cells, B-cell-depleted T cells, or PBMCs; the material itself was cDNA or gDNA.

Original processing methods: Cell counts per sample came from amplifying reference gene primers. Data came from immunoSEQ multiplex PCR; TCRdb stores just in-frame clones and leaves some out. That table gives V, J and clone size, and the DNA gave D and trimming. The data show 200,000 to 300,000 clones, with approximately 86% seen just once and over 6% held by the top ten. The receptor was derived from a woman aged 70-85 years with active or convalescent COVID-19. Material for sequencing was peripheral blood.

CDR3 bases: TGTGCCAGCAGCAAGAAAACAGGGGTTAGCACAGATACGCAGTATTTT. Protein sequence: CASSKKTGVSTDTQYF. The chain employs TRBV5-6 and TRBJ2-3, with TRBD1 identical over 7 bases. The CDR3 has 16 residues. Germline V gene data show CDR1 as SGHDT and CDR2 as YYEEEE. Trimming took 4 bases from V and 0 from J; bases not matched to a gene: 8.